This is a list of T cell receptor beta chains from one sample in a study of cytomegalovirus exposure and HLA in healthy donors. Here immunoSEQ multiplex PCR was the method, and the copy in TCRdb shows in-frame clones only, minus some. The sample holds 250,000 to 350,000 clones, 86% seen once. Sequences were obtained from PBMCs. The receptors were sampled from a man between 40 and 49 years old in good health and CMV-seropositive. CDR3s include the opening cysteine and the closing phenylalanine or tryptophan. A D gene is named only where the DNA matches it firmly.

v_call	d_call	j_call	cdr3_nt	cdr3_aa
TRBV5-1	-	TRBJ2-3	TGCGCCAGCAGCTTGGCCGCGATTAGCACAGATACGCAGTATTTT	CASSLAAISTDTQYF
TRBV7-9	TRBD1	TRBJ2-1	TGTGCCAGCAGCCTCCACGACAGGGGAAAATCATTCTTC	CASSLHDRGKSFF
TRBV27	-	TRBJ1-1	TGTGCCAGCAGTCCCTCGACGGACTTGAACACTGAAGCTTTCTTT	CASSPSTDLNTEAFF
TRBV27	-	TRBJ2-5	TGTGCCAGCAGTTTTCGGCCACCAGGGACATCACAAGAGACCCAGTACTTC	CASSFRPPGTSQETQYF
TRBV15	-	TRBJ1-5	TGTGCCACCAGCTTGAGGTATATGAGCAATCAGCCCCAGCATTTT	CATSLRYMSNQPQHF
TRBV6-1	-	TRBJ1-5	TGTGCCAGCAGTGAAGTTGGGCTGAGCAATCAGCCCCAGCATTTT	CASSEVGLSNQPQHF
TRBV7-6	TRBD2	TRBJ2-1	TGTGCCAGCAGCTCCTGGACTAGCGGGACTGAGCAGTTCTTC	CASSSWTSGTEQFF
TRBV5-6	-	TRBJ2-7	TGTGCCAGCAGCTTGTTGGGGGGTAACTCCTACGAGCAGTACTTC	CASSLLGGNSYEQYF
TRBV11-3	-	TRBJ2-1	TGTGCCAGCAGCTCGACAGGTTCGTCCTACAATGAGCAGTTCTTC	CASSSTGSSYNEQFF
TRBV6-1	TRBD2	TRBJ2-3	TGTGCCAGCAGTGAAACTGGGACTAGCGGGAGAACAGATACGCAGTATTTT	CASSETGTSGRTDTQYF
TRBV12-5	TRBD2	TRBJ2-3	TGTGCTAGTGGCCTAGCGGGAGGGAGCCATACGCAGTATTTT	CASGLAGGSHTQYF